This T cell receptor beta chain stems from a study of blood T cell repertoires in COVID-19. TCRdb's table, derived via immunoSEQ multiplex PCR, lists solely in-frame clones and lacks some. The top ten clones hold about 11% of a sample with 250,000 to 300,000 clones, about nine tenths of them seen once. The V gene's germline CDR1 is GTSNPN and CDR2 SVGIG (reference sequence). V lost 2 bases and J 7 bases, leaving 11 bases between the germline ends. This CDR3 has 13 residues. The clonotype comes from a woman aged 30 to 39 with COVID-19, enrolled during active disease. The source material was peripheral blood. The genes are TRBV30 and TRBJ2-2; a possible D gene is TRBD2 (6 bases). The CDR3, as DNA: TGTGCCTGGAGTAAGTGGGAGGACGGGGAGCTGTTTTTT. Protein sequence: CAWSKWEDGELFF.